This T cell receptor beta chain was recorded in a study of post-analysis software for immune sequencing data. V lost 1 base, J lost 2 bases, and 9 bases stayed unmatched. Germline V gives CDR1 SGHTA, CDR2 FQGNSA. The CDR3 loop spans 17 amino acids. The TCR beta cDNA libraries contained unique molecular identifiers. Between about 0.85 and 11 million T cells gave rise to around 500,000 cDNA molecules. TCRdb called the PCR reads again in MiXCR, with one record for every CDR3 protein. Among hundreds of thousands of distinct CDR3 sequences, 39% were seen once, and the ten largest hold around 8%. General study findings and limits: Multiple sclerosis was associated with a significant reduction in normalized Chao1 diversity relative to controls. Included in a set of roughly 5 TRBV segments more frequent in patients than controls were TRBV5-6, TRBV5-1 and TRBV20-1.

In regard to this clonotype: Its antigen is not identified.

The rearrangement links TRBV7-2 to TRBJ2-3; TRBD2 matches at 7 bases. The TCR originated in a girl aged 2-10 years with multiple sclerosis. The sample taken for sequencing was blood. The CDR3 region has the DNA TGTGCCAGCAGCTTAGGATGGAGGACTAGTCACACAGATACGCAGTATTTT. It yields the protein CASSLGWRTSHTDTQYF.